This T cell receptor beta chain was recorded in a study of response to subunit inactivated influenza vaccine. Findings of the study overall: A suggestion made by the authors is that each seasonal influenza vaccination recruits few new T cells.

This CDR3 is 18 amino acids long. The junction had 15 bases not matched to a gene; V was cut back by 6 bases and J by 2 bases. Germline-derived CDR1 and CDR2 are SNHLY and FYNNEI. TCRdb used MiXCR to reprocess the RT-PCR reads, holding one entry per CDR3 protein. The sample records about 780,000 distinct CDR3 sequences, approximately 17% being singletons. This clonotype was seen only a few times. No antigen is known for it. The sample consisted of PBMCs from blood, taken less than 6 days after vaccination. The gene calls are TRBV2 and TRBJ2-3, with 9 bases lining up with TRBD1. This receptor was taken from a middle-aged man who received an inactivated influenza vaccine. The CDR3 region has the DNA TGTGCCAGCAGGGGGACAGGGACACGTCCCAGACACACAGATACGCAGTATTTT. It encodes CASRGTGTRPRHTDTQYF. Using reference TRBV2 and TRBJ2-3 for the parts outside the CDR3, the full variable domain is EPEVTQTPSHQVTQMGQEVILRCVPISNHLYFYWYRQILGQKVEFLVSFYNNEISEKSEIFDDQFSVERPDGSNFTLKIRSTKLEDSAMYFCASRGTGTRPRHTDTQYFGPGTRLTVL.